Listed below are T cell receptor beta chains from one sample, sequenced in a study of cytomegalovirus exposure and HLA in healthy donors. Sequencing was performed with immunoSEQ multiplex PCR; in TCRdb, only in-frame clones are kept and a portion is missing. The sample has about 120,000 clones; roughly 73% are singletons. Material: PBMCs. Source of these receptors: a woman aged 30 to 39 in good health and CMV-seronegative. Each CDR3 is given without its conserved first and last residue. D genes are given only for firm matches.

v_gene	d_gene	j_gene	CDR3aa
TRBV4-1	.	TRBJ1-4	ASSPTGLSEKLF
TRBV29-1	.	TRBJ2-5	SVEWGETQY
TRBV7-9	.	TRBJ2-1	ASSTGWNEQF
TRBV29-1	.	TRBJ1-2	SSYPGYT
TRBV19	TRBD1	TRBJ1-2	ASSTRDSYGYT
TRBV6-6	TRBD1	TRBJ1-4	ASSHPGQGAEKLF
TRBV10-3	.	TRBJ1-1	AISESLTGNTEAF
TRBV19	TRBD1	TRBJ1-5	ASTRDRSSNQPQH
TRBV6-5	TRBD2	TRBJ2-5	ASSYPNPGGKETQY
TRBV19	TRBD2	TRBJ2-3	ASSIYLAGGDTQY
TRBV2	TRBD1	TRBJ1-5	ASRLTGLQPQH
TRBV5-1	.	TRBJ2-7	ASRHTGTEQY
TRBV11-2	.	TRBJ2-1	ASAVRGRDNEQF
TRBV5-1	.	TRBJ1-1	ASSLGHQNTEAF
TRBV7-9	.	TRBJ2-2	ASSFRQTQGILNTGELF
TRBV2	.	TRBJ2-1	ASRMTGIAYNEQF
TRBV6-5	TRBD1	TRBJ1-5	ASSYTGENQPQH
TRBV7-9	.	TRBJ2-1	ASSLQGQGSGGQQF
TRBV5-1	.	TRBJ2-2	ASSLARGTNTGELF
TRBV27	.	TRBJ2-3	ASSSLADTQY
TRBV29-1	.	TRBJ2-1	SAFISSYNEQF
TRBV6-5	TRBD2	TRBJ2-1	ASRTFGGNEQF
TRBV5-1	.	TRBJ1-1	ASSLGAGMNTEAF
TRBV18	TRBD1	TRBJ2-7	ASSPRQGTYEQY
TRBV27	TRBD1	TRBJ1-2	ASSGRQGKTGGYT
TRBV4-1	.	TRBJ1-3	ASSQERPRAGNTIY
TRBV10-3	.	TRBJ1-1	AISEPERGTEAF
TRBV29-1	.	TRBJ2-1	SVDGSVPSDNEQF
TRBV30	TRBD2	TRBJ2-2	AWDSGRAIGELF
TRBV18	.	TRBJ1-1	ASSPSLAGRGTEAF
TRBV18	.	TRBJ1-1	ASSPLNTEAF
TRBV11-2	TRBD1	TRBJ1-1	ASSVGQGGNEAF
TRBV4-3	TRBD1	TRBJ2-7	ASSQSQGDDEQY